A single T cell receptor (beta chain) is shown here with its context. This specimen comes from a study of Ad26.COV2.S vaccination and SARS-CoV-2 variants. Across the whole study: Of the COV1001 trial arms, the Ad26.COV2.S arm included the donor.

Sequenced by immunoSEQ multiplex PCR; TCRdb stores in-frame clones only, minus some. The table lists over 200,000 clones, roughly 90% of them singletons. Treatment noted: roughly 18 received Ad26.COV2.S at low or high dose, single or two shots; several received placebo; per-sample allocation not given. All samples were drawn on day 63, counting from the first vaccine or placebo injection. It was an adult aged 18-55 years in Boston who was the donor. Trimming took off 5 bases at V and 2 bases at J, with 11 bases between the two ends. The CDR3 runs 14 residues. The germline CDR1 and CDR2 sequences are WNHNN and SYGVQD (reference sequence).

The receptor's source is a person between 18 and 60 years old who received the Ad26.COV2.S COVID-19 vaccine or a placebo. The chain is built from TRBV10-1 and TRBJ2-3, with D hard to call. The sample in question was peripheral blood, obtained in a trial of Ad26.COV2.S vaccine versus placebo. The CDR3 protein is CASSRSGVTDTQYF. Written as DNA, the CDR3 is TGCGCCAGCAGTCGGTCGGGCGTCACAGATACGCAGTATTTT.